The 28 T cell receptor beta chains reported below all come from one sample, sequenced in a study of T-cell reconstitution after alpha-beta-depleted transplantation in children. It was with unique molecular identifiers that the TCRbeta library was prepared. Each CDR3 protein is one row after TCRdb ran MiXCR on the PCR reads. The sample yields around 400,000 distinct CDR3 sequences, roughly 22% seen once. The sample here was PBMCs from the stem cell graft donor, taken from the stem cell graft. Every receptor here comes from a human donor who donated a stem cell graft to a child with acute myeloid leukemia.

The chain is built from TRBV7-9 and TRBJ2-7; 7 bases line up with TRBD2. Germline V gene data show CDR1 as SEHNR and CDR2 as FQNEAQ (reference sequence). The V and J ends lost 8 bases and 5 bases, in that order; junction bases with no gene match: 12. This CDR3 has 14 residues. In DNA form, the CDR3 reads TGTGCCAGCTCCCCCCGGGAGGAAAGGGACGAGCAGTACTTC. It translates to CASSPREERDEQYF.

This clonotype was seen repeatedly, ten times or more. The chain has TRBV20-1 and TRBJ2-2; 7 bases map to TRBD1. J gave up 4 bases and V 1 base, and 6 bases lay outside the gene matches. CDR1 DFQATT and CDR2 SNEGSKA come from the germline V gene (reference sequence). CDR3 length: 15 amino acids. The CDR3 bases are TGCAGTGCTAGAGCAGAGACAGGGAGCACCGGGGAGCTGTTTTTT. It codes for CSARAETGSTGELFF.

The genes are TRBV9 and TRBJ2-1; 7 nucleotides agree with TRBD1. Germline-derived CDR1 and CDR2 are SGDLS and YYNGEE. The CDR3 sequence is 16 residues long. The V gene end was trimmed by 4 bases and the J gene end by 4 bases; junction bases not matched to a gene: 11. CDR3 amino acids: CASSYVPRGNYNEQFF. CDR3 in DNA: TGTGCCAGCAGCTACGTCCCCAGGGGGAATTACAATGAGCAGTTCTTC. Full variable domain (rest looked up from reference TRBV9 and TRBJ2-1): DSGVTQTPKHLITATGQRVTLRCSPRSGDLSVYWYQQSLDQGLQFLIQYYNGEERAKGNILERFSAQQFPDLHSELNLSSLELGDSALYFCASSYVPRGNYNEQFFGPGTRLTVL.

This clonotype appeared a few times. V usage is TRBV29-1 and J usage is TRBJ2-3, with TRBD1 matching 8 bases. Germline CDR1 is SQVTM and CDR2 is ANQGSEA. V lost 3 bases, J lost 3 bases, and 5 bases stayed unmatched. The CDR3 totals 14 residues. CDR3: CSVEPGGFTDTQYF. For the CDR3, the DNA is TGCAGCGTTGAGCCAGGGGGCTTTACAGATACGCAGTATTTT.

The chain uses TRBV20-1 and TRBJ1-5, with D possibly matching TRBD1 (6 bases). The germline V gene encodes CDR1 DFQATT and CDR2 SNEGSKA (reference sequence). The CDR3 sequence is 17 residues long. V was trimmed by 0 bases and J by 5 bases, leaving 20 bases between them. The CDR3 is CSARDLRGPRDYQPQHF. As DNA, the CDR3 is TGCAGTGCTAGAGACCTCAGGGGCCCCAGGGACTATCAGCCCCAGCATTTT.

A few counts support this clonotype. As DNA, the CDR3 is TGCAGTGCTAGCCGACAGGTTCGAGGCAATCAGCCCCAGCATTTT. Protein product: CSASRQVRGNQPQHF. The chain couples TRBV20-1 to TRBJ1-5; TRBD1 might be the D (6 bases). The ends were cut back, 3 bases at V and 2 bases at J, with 14 bases in the middle. The CDR3 runs 15 residues. In germline, CDR1 is DFQATT, CDR2 SNEGSKA (reference sequence).

The chain has TRBV4-2 and TRBJ2-3; 7 nucleotides line up with TRBD2. This CDR3 contains 18 residues. The germline CDR1 and CDR2 sequences are LGHNA and YNFKEQ. V lost 0 bases and J lost 0; bases outside the gene matches: 9. This CDR3 is CASSQDYGLAASTDTQYF. CDR3 nucleotide sequence: TGTGCCAGCAGCCAAGATTATGGGCTAGCGGCTAGCACAGATACGCAGTATTTT.

This clonotype was detected ten times or more. CDR3 in amino acids: CSVVSYKFGEAFF. The DNA of the CDR3 is TGCAGCGTTGTTTCTTATAAATTCGGTGAAGCTTTCTTT. The chain carries TRBV29-1 and TRBJ1-1; unclear D gene. The CDR3 covers 13 residues. Trimming removed 4 bases from V and 7 bases from J, with 16 bases in between. Germline values: CDR1 SQVTM, CDR2 ANQGSEA.

A few counts support this clonotype. The V call is TRBV13, the J call TRBJ2-7; 7 nucleotides match TRBD2. The V gene's germline CDR1 is PRHDT and CDR2 FYEKMQ (reference sequence). Germline trimming cut 5 bases from V and 4 bases from J; bases unmatched to any gene: 8. The CDR3 runs to 14 residues. The CDR3 sequence is CASSTGLSPYEQYF. CDR3 nucleotide sequence: TGTGCCAGCAGCACGGGACTATCACCTTACGAGCAGTACTTC.

This clonotype has at least ten counts. This chain joins TRBV29-1 and TRBJ2-1; unclear D gene. The CDR3 is made up of 11 amino acids. The germline V and J ends were trimmed by 7 bases and 5 bases, with 9 bases remaining between them. The V gene's germline CDR1 is SQVTM and CDR2 ANQGSEA. This CDR3 reads CSGVRDNEQFF. The CDR3 DNA is TGCAGCGGCGTAAGAGACAATGAGCAGTTCTTC.

The sample holds many counts of this clonotype. CDR3 sequence (DNA): TGTGCCAGCAGCCGCGCAGGAGAGAAGCAGTATTTT. It specifies CASSRAGEKQYF. The gene calls are TRBV7-2 and TRBJ2-3; D is undetermined. V lost 5 bases and J lost 11, with 14 bases in between. There are 12 residues in the CDR3. Germline values: CDR1 SGHTA, CDR2 FQGNSA.

The V call is TRBV5-1, the J call TRBJ2-3; D perhaps matches TRBD1 (5 bases). Trimming took off 0 bases at V and 0 bases at J, with 11 bases between the two ends. The CDR3 sequence is 16 residues long. The germline V gene has CDR1 SGHRS and CDR2 YFSETQ. The CDR3 DNA sequence: TGCGCCAGCAGCTTGGAGGGGTCCTATAGCACAGATACGCAGTATTTT. This translates into CASSLEGSYSTDTQYF.

The table lists this clonotype with a few counts. The chain uses TRBV4-2 and TRBJ2-7; TRBD2 aligns across 8 bases. The V segment lost 4 bases and the J segment 6 bases; nucleotides outside the gene matches: 8. Per the germline V gene, CDR1 is LGHNA and CDR2 is YNFKEQ. The length of the CDR3 is 14 residues. This CDR3 is CASSPGLAGFEQYF. The CDR3 DNA reads as TGTGCCAGCAGCCCTGGACTAGCTGGGTTCGAGCAGTACTTC.

This clonotype was seen only a few times. The chain links TRBV6-1 to TRBJ1-6, with D possibly TRBD1 on 5 matching bases. V lost 8 bases, J lost 5 bases, and 13 bases lay in between. The CDR3 totals 14 residues. CDR1 MNHNS and CDR2 SASEGT come from the germline V gene. CDR3 amino acids: CASRGSGNNSPLHF. Here the CDR3 DNA reads TGTGCCAGCCGTGGATCAGGGAATAATTCACCCCTCCACTTT.

There are many counts of this clonotype. J is TRBJ2-1 and V is TRBV7-9; D uncertain. The CDR3 runs 12 residues. Deletions cut 2 bases from V and 8 bases from J, with 7 bases between. Germline V lookup: CDR1 SEHNR, CDR2 FQNEAQ (reference sequence). The CDR3 reads CASSLSLDEQFF. The DNA for the CDR3 is TGTGCCAGCAGCTTATCTCTTGATGAGCAGTTCTTC.

This clonotype appeared many times. The chain uses TRBV20-1 and TRBJ2-7; no clear D. CDR3 length equals 12 residues. V shed 0 bases and J shed 5 bases, with 8 bases lying between them. CDR1 and CDR2 (germline): DFQATT, SNEGSKA (reference sequence). The CDR3: CSARDNSHEQYF. CDR3 sequence (DNA): TGCAGTGCTAGAGATAACAGCCACGAGCAGTACTTC.

This clonotype was recorded a few times. The CDR3 reads CASSLIADRTYEQYF. The CDR3 bases are TGTGCCAGCAGTTTAATCGCGGACAGAACCTACGAGCAGTACTTC. V usage is TRBV27 and J usage is TRBJ2-7, with a tentative D call TRBD1 (6 bases). The germline CDR1 and CDR2 sequences are MNHEY and SMNVEV (reference sequence). This CDR3 spans 15 amino acids. V lost 2 bases to trimming and J lost 2 bases, with 13 bases between them.

Many counts were recorded for this clonotype. The chain recombines TRBV12-3 or TRBV12-4 with TRBJ1-1; D perhaps matches TRBD1 (5 bases). The CDR3 is 14 residues long. Trimming stripped 5 bases from V and 1 base from J, with 11 bases between. DNA of the CDR3: TGTGCCAGCAGTCTCCGGGACGGGAACACTGAAGCTTTCTTT. Amino acid sequence: CASSLRDGNTEAFF.

This clonotype was counted a few times. The chain employs TRBV10-3 and TRBJ2-5; D is ambiguous. V dropped 1 base and J dropped 5 bases, with 11 bases sitting between them. CDR1 and CDR2 from the germline V gene are ENHRY and SYGVKD. This CDR3 has 14 amino acids. The CDR3 reads CAISELGSLETQYF. The CDR3 region has the DNA TGTGCCATCAGTGAGTTAGGAAGCCTGGAGACCCAGTACTTC.

This chain uses TRBV7-2 with TRBJ2-3; D possibly uses TRBD1 or TRBD2 (5 bases each). Germline-derived CDR1 and CDR2 are SGHTA and FQGNSA. This CDR3 spans 12 amino acids. V was clipped by 8 bases and J by 2 bases, with 8 bases between them. The CDR3 is CASWDPTDTQYF. The CDR3 DNA reads TGTGCCAGCTGGGACCCCACAGATACGCAGTATTTT.

The sample holds a few counts of this clonotype. The chain combines TRBV29-1 with TRBJ1-1, with D possibly being TRBD1 (5 bases). Germline values: CDR1 SQVTM, CDR2 ANQGSEA. This CDR3 comprises 15 residues. Between the trimmed V and J ends, which lost 5 bases and 0 bases, there was a span of 16 bases. CDR3 loop: CSVLRGGRMNTEAFF. The CDR3 coding sequence is TGCAGCGTTTTGAGGGGAGGAAGGATGAACACTGAAGCTTTCTTT.

V gene TRBV20-1 combines with J gene TRBJ2-1; 15 bases line up with TRBD2. V gave up 6 bases and J gave up 8 bases; unmatched junction bases: 11. The CDR3 spans 16 residues. CDR1 DFQATT and CDR2 SNEGSKA come from the germline V gene (reference sequence). DNA of the CDR3: TGCAGTGCCGCTGGACTAGCGGGAGGGGTTTCGGATGAGCAGTTCTTC. Its protein is CSAAGLAGGVSDEQFF.

This clonotype occurred many times. The J gene is TRBJ1-2, the V gene TRBV20-1; a weak D match, TRBD1 (5 bases). The germline V and J ends were trimmed by 3 bases and 3 bases, with 11 bases remaining between them. Germline CDR1 and CDR2: DFQATT and SNEGSKA (reference sequence). The CDR3 covers 13 residues. The CDR3 region has the DNA TGCAGTGCTAGTACCGGGACCGACTATGGCTACACCTTC. This translates into CSASTGTDYGYTF.

This chain connects TRBV6-5 to TRBJ2-1; 9 positions agree with TRBD2. Germline V gene data show CDR1 as MNHEY and CDR2 as SVGAGI. This CDR3 has 16 amino acids. The V and J ends lost 0 bases and 5 bases, in that order; junction bases with no gene match: 5. CDR3 sequence (DNA): TGTGCCAGCAGTTACTCGAAACTAGCGGGCCACAATGAGCAGTTCTTC. It is translated as CASSYSKLAGHNEQFF.

This clonotype was recorded many times. The J gene is TRBJ2-7, the V gene TRBV29-1; D is unclear. Germline lookup yields CDR1 SQVTM and CDR2 ANQGSEA. This CDR3 contains 13 residues. With 4 bases removed from V and 4 bases from J, the gap between germline ends came to 14 bases. CDR3 amino acids: CSVGPSDLYEQYF. Written as DNA, the CDR3 is TGCAGCGTTGGACCCTCCGATCTTTACGAGCAGTACTTC.

The chain recombines TRBV2 with TRBJ2-1; D is unclear. There are 11 residues in the CDR3. CDR1 is SNHLY, CDR2 FYNNEI, per germline. V lost 0 bases and J 13 bases, leaving 7 bases between the germline ends. The CDR3 DNA reads as TGTGCCAGCAGTGAAGCGGGAATCCAGTTCTTC. As protein: CASSEAGIQFF.

The CDR3 DNA reads TGCGCCAGCAGTGAGTCCCTAATCTACGAGCAGTACTTC. Its protein product is CASSESLIYEQYF. This sequence joins TRBV10-1 and TRBJ2-7; D ambiguous. Germline values: CDR1 WNHNN, CDR2 SYGVQD (reference sequence). The V gene lost 0 bases and the J gene lost 3 bases, with 6 bases spanning the gap. CDR3 size: 13 residues.

To note about this clonotype: A much larger clone differs by one base, so this may be a read error. CDR3 in DNA: TGTGCCAGCAGTCCCAGGACAGGCTCCTACAATGAGCAGTTCTTC. Translating gives CASSPRTGSYNEQFF. The genes are TRBV12-3 or TRBV12-4 and TRBJ2-1, with 7 bases aligning to TRBD1. This CDR3 region has 15 residues. The V segment lost 5 bases and the J segment 0 bases; nucleotides outside the gene matches: 4.